This T cell receptor (beta chain) was sequenced during a study of blood T cells in healthy people across ages. Study results and limitations: The study found more naive CD4+ cells and higher diversity in long-lived than aged donors. A roughly linear fall in TCR beta diversity per million T cells was seen with increasing age.

Comment on this clonotype: Its antigen is not identified.

Every sample gave at least 5 micrograms of total RNA when it was extracted. Trimming removed 1 base from V and 5 bases from J, with 8 bases in between. The CDR3 runs to 12 residues. The germline CDR1 and CDR2 sequences are DFQATT and SNEGSKA (reference sequence). A second PCR, run for roughly 7 to 11 cycles, used a sample-barcoded 5' primer plus a J-beta primer mix. Tagging of each cDNA molecule was performed by a template-switch adaptor with 12 random nucleotides. TCRdb ran MiXCR on the 5' RACE reads and lists one entry per CDR3 protein. The sample includes some 1.5 million distinct CDR3 sequences, 28% of them seen just once.

The TCR comes from a woman aged 30 to 39 in good health. The rearrangement links TRBV20-1 to TRBJ2-5, with D uncertain. Sequencing used blood. As DNA, the CDR3 is TGCAGTGCTAGAGGTATAGGTGAGACCCAGTACTTC. Amino acids: CSARGIGETQYF.